This entry lists 23 T cell receptor beta chains sequenced from one sample in a study of blood T cell repertoires in COVID-19. Profiled with immunoSEQ multiplex PCR; TCRdb holds only in-frame clones, not every one. The sample holds approximately 180,000 clones; around 89% are singletons and the top ten take roughly 5.5%. Sequencing input: peripheral blood. The source of these receptors is a man aged 35-49 years with active or convalescent COVID-19.

The chain has TRBV7-2 and TRBJ2-3; possible D gene TRBD2, 6 bases. This CDR3 region has 16 residues. V was pared by 6 bases and J by 4 bases, with 20 bases between. Looked up from germline, CDR1 is SGHTA and CDR2 is FQGNSA. This chain's CDR3 is CASRPRGASVADTQYF. CDR3 sequence (DNA): TGTGCCAGCAGGCCTCGTGGGGCTAGCGTCGCAGATACGCAGTATTTT.

This chain uses TRBV6-5 with TRBJ1-3; D is perhaps TRBD1 (6 bases). Between the trimmed V and J ends, which lost 2 bases and 2 bases, there was a span of 13 bases. The CDR3 is 16 amino acids. Germline lookup yields CDR1 MNHEY and CDR2 SVGAGI. DNA for the CDR3: TGTGCCAGCAGTTACGGGGCAGGGGTTGCTGGAAACACCATATATTTT. Translating gives CASSYGAGVAGNTIYF.

V is TRBV5-1 and J is TRBJ2-5; the D is unclear. From germline, CDR1 is SGHRS and CDR2 YFSETQ. Trimming took 4 bases from V and 5 from J, leaving 15 bases between them. The CDR3 extends over 14 amino acids. Here the CDR3 DNA reads TGCGCCAGCAGCCAAACGAGGTCGAGGGAGACCCAGTACTTC. Amino acid sequence: CASSQTRSRETQYF.

V gene TRBV6-5 combines with J gene TRBJ1-5; the D is unclear. V lost 4 bases, J lost 0 bases, and 10 bases lay in between. The CDR3 loop spans 15 amino acids. CDR1 MNHEY and CDR2 SVGAGI come from the germline V gene. CDR3 residues: CASSSGSYSNQPQHF. In nucleotides, the CDR3 is TGTGCCAGCAGTTCCGGGAGCTATAGCAATCAGCCCCAGCATTTT.

The chain couples TRBV3-1 (or the pseudogene TRBV3-2) to TRBJ2-2; 8 nucleotides agree with TRBD2. CDR1 LGHDT and CDR2 YNNKEL come from the germline V gene (reference sequence). The CDR3 covers 16 residues. J was trimmed by 1 base and V by 4 bases; bases with no gene match: 5. This CDR3 reads CASSPSGTRNTGELFF. The CDR3 DNA reads as TGTGCCAGCAGCCCAAGCGGGACTAGGAACACCGGGGAGCTGTTTTTT.

This clone occurred a few times. The chain is built from TRBV7-9 and TRBJ2-2; 8 nucleotides line up with TRBD1. V was clipped by 5 bases and J by 2 bases; unmatched bases: 7. The CDR3 is 16 residues long. Per the germline V gene, CDR1 is SEHNR and CDR2 is FQNEAQ (reference sequence). CDR3 nucleotides: TGTGCCAGCAGCCCCGACAGGGGAAGAAACACCGGGGAGCTGTTTTTT. This codes for CASSPDRGRNTGELFF. Full variable domain (missing parts from reference TRBV7-9 and TRBJ2-2): DTGVSQNPRHKITKRGQNVTFRCDPISEHNRLYWYRQTLGQGPEFLTYFQNEAQLEKSRLLSDRFSAERPKGSFSTLEIQRTEQGDSAMYLCASSPDRGRNTGELFFGEGSRLTVL.

This chain joins TRBV14 and TRBJ1-2; 7 bases line up with TRBD1. Germline V lookup: CDR1 SGHDN, CDR2 FVKESK. The CDR3 loop spans 13 amino acids. V dropped 6 bases and J dropped 3; count of bases not matched to a gene: 4. The CDR3 spells CASRRTGDYGYTF. CDR3 bases: TGTGCCAGCAGACGTACAGGGGACTATGGCTACACCTTC.

In regard to this clone: Relative to the germline gene, one junction end is altered; a read error may explain this. The chain joins TRBV5-5 to TRBJ2-7, with a weak D call TRBD1 (6 bases). In germline, CDR1 is SGHKS, CDR2 YYEKEE (reference sequence). The CDR3 spans 16 residues. The CDR3 bases are TGTGCCAGCAGATTGGGGGCCGCCGGCCCATACTACGAGCAGTACTTC. It specifies CASRLGAAGPYYEQYF. Full variable domain (outside the CDR3, taken from reference TRBV5-5 and TRBJ2-7): DAGVTQSPTHLIKTRGQQVTLRCSPISGHKSVSWYQQVLGQGPQFIFQYYEKEERGRGNFPDRFSARQFPNYSSELNVNALLLGDSALYLCASRLGAAGPYYEQYFGPGTRLTVT.

The gene calls are TRBV3-1 (or the pseudogene TRBV3-2) and TRBJ1-4; tentative D call: TRBD1 (6 bases). CDR1 is LGHDT and CDR2 is YNNKEL in the germline V gene (reference sequence). The germline V and J ends were trimmed by 6 bases and 6 bases, with 14 bases remaining between them. This CDR3 contains 14 residues. The CDR3 sequence: CASSPQGVYEKLFF. CDR3 DNA: TGTGCCAGCAGTCCACAGGGAGTTTATGAAAAACTGTTTTTT.

The genes are TRBV6-6 and TRBJ1-5; D not resolved. The CDR3 length is 16 residues. Trimming stripped 4 bases from V and 7 bases from J, with 20 bases between. CDR1 MNHNY and CDR2 SVGAGI come from the germline V gene (reference sequence). The CDR3 DNA sequence: TGTGCCAGCAGTTCTACGAGACCGGATTTGAGGCAGCCCCAGCATTTT. It translates to CASSSTRPDLRQPQHF.

The chain couples TRBV19 to TRBJ1-5, with D possibly being TRBD1 (5 bases). With 5 bases removed from V and 2 bases from J, the gap between germline ends came to 16 bases. There are 16 residues in the CDR3. Per germline, CDR1 LNHDA and CDR2 SQIVND (reference sequence). The DNA of the CDR3 is TGTGCCAGTAGTCCTCAGGTCAGGGCTGGCAATCAGCCCCAGCATTTT. Encoded protein: CASSPQVRAGNQPQHF.

The chain joins TRBV11-2 to TRBJ2-5, with 12 bases fitting TRBD2. This CDR3 is built from 13 residues. Germline loops: CDR1 SGHAT, CDR2 FQNNGV. V lost 8 bases and J lost 5; bases outside the gene matches: 3. DNA of the CDR3: TGTGCCAGCGGCCTAGCGGGAGGGGAGACCCAGTACTTC. It yields the protein CASGLAGGETQYF. The whole variable domain, filled in from reference TRBV11-2 and TRBJ2-5, reads EAGVAQSPRYKIIEKRQSVAFWCNPISGHATLYWYQQILGQGPKLLIQFQNNGVVDDSQLPKDRFSAERLKGVDSTLKIQPAKLEDSAVYLCASGLAGGETQYFGPGTRLLVL.

The chain couples TRBV19 to TRBJ2-1; 9 bases align to TRBD2. Germline V gene sequence: CDR1 LNHDA, CDR2 SQIVND (reference sequence). Losses at the gene ends were 3 bases for V and 15 bases for J; bases not matched to a gene: 9. The CDR3 runs 13 residues. The CDR3 DNA sequence: TGTGCCAGTAGTATTAACAGCGGGAGGTTTTGGTTCTTC. It is translated as CASSINSGRFWFF.

The chain carries TRBV12-3 or TRBV12-4 and TRBJ1-1; D possibly corresponds to TRBD1 (6 bases). The CDR3 extends over 13 amino acids. Trimming took off 7 bases at V and 8 bases at J, with 17 bases between the two ends. CDR3 nucleotide sequence: TGTGCCAGCACCCTAAAACTGGGGGCGGAAGCTTTCTTT. It is translated as CASTLKLGAEAFF.

The chain joins TRBV6-5 to TRBJ2-7, with D unresolved. Germline V CDR1 and CDR2: MNHEY, SVGAGI. The CDR3 is 11 amino acids. V was cut by 6 bases and J by 3 bases, with 6 bases left in between. The chain's CDR3 is CASRALYEQYF. CDR3 coding DNA: TGTGCCAGCAGAGCACTCTACGAGCAGTACTTC.

This chain joins TRBV24-1 and TRBJ2-3; 11 bases match TRBD2. Germline trimming cut 7 bases from V and 1 base from J; bases unmatched to any gene: 9. CDR1 is KGHDR, CDR2 SFDVKD, per germline. The CDR3 is 17 amino acids. The CDR3 loop is CATSKPGLADGTDTQYF. DNA for the CDR3: TGTGCCACCAGCAAACCGGGACTAGCGGACGGCACAGATACGCAGTATTTT.

Notes on this clone: Other nucleotide sequences from this sample produce the same CDR3. The CDR3 here is CASSPGTGSNQPQHF. In nucleotides, the CDR3 is TGTGCCAGCAGCCCCGGGACAGGGAGCAATCAGCCCCAGCATTTT. The chain joins TRBV7-2 to TRBJ1-5; the match to TRBD1 covers 9 bases. With V trimmed by 5 bases and J by 1 base, 3 bases remained unmatched. The germline V gene has CDR1 SGHTA and CDR2 FQGNSA. The CDR3 covers 15 residues.

This clone was counted between two and nine times. The rearrangement uses TRBV6-5 and TRBJ1-4; D is undetermined. CDR1 and CDR2 (germline): MNHEY, SVGAGI. V was shortened by 4 bases and J by 4 bases, with 7 bases between the two germline ends. The CDR3 runs to 13 residues. The CDR3 DNA is TGTGCCAGCAGTTGGACTGATAATGAAAAACTGTTTTTT. Protein sequence: CASSWTDNEKLFF.

The genes are TRBV19 and TRBJ2-7; 8 bases agree with TRBD1. Germline V gene data show CDR1 as LNHDA and CDR2 as SQIVND (reference sequence). V gave up 5 bases and J gave up 1 base; unmatched junction bases: 7. The CDR3 consists of 15 residues. The chain's CDR3 is CASSPGQERSYEQYF. DNA of the CDR3: TGTGCCAGTAGTCCGGGACAGGAGAGATCCTACGAGCAGTACTTC. The full variable domain, with the rest looked up from reference TRBV19 and TRBJ2-7, is DGGITQSPKYLFRKEGQNVTLSCEQNLNHDAMYWYRQDPGQGLRLIYYSQIVNDFQKGDIAEGYSVSREKKESFPLTVTSAQKNPTAFYLCASSPGQERSYEQYFGPGTRLTVT.

The chain uses TRBV19 and TRBJ2-6, with a tentative D call TRBD2 (5 bases). Per the germline V gene, CDR1 is LNHDA and CDR2 is SQIVND (reference sequence). With 0 bases removed from V and 1 base from J, the gap between germline ends came to 7 bases. This CDR3 is built from 16 residues. The CDR3 protein is CASSIDGGSGANVLTF. In DNA, the CDR3 is TGTGCCAGTAGTATAGATGGCGGGTCTGGGGCCAACGTCCTGACTTTC.

The genes are TRBV6-1 and TRBJ2-5; a possible D gene is TRBD1 (5 bases). Per germline, CDR1 MNHNS and CDR2 SASEGT. The ends were cut back, 0 bases at V and 2 bases at J, with 10 bases in the middle. The CDR3 contains 15 residues. The DNA for the CDR3 is TGTGCCAGCAGTGAAGCCTCAGGGTTTCAAGAGACCCAGTACTTC. Encoded protein: CASSEASGFQETQYF.

The V gene is TRBV6-5, the J gene TRBJ1-2; TRBD1 aligns across 8 bases. CDR3 length: 15 amino acids. Germline-derived CDR1 and CDR2 are MNHEY and SVGAGI. Germline trimming cut 6 bases from V and 3 bases from J; bases unmatched to any gene: 9. In nucleotides, the CDR3 is TGTGCCAGCAGCCAGGGACCAGGGGGCTACTATGGCTACACCTTC. This codes for CASSQGPGGYYGYTF.

The CDR3 here is CASSKGRRWEDILRETQYF. CDR3 DNA sequence: TGTGCCAGCAGTAAAGGGCGACGATGGGAGGACATCCTACGAGAGACCCAGTACTTC. This sequence joins TRBV2 and TRBJ2-5, with D tentatively TRBD2 (6 bases). Trimming pared 5 bases from V and 4 bases from J, leaving 29 bases between. Per germline, CDR1 SNHLY and CDR2 FYNNEI. The CDR3 consists of 19 residues.